This T cell receptor (beta chain) was identified during a study of cytomegalovirus exposure and HLA in healthy donors. PCR primers comprised 60 Vbeta and 13 Jbeta primers. Authors' methods: The authors later counted roughly 79 million unique TCR beta chains, 9.5 million to 13 million of them shared. Assay used: immunoSEQ multiplex PCR; TCRdb lists only in-frame clones, some missing. Clonal size and the V and J genes are those of that table, whereas D and trimming came from the DNA. Here the sample spans 150,000 to 200,000 clones, approximately 83% being singletons. Trimming took 6 bases from V and 7 from J; bases not matched to a gene: 12. The germline V gene encodes CDR1 LNHDA and CDR2 SQIVND (reference sequence). The CDR3 totals 14 residues. Turning to this clone: Its antigen is unknown.

Study conclusions and caveats: What was likely a sequencing artifact was a cluster of highly shared sequence variants. Analyzed later, association rates of TCRs varied across HLA loci, with DRB1 most and HLA-C fewest. Exclusion applied to some V segments, including TRBV6-2 and TRBV6-3, as they were indistinguishable.

The sample comprised PBMCs. This chain links TRBV19 with TRBJ2-7; 7 bases align to TRBD1. The TCR comes from a man between 18 and 29 years old in good health and CMV-seropositive. For the CDR3, the DNA is TGTGCCAGTAGGCAGACAGGGTCGTTCAGAGAGCAGTACTTC. Encoded protein: CASRQTGSFREQYF.